The 3 T cell receptor beta chains listed next were all sequenced from one sample in a study of blood T cell repertoires in COVID-19 (dated by TCRdb to about 2020). Library generation was performed with the immunoSEQ multiplex PCR assay. Entries here come from immuneACCESS through TCRdb and include only in-frame sequences with V and J called. Some clones fail to appear in such tables; in the studies checked, an unresolved V gene covers under half of the shortfall, and the cause of the remainder is unknown. The sample has some 280,000 clones on record, around nine tenths of them singletons. The ten largest clones take up approximately 0.94% of the sample. Sequencing was performed on peripheral blood. The source of these receptors is a woman in her 40s who had recovered from COVID-19.

The chain carries TRBV5-1 and TRBJ2-3, with 10 bases lining up with TRBD2. The CDR3 contains 16 residues. J was trimmed by 6 bases and V by 0 bases; bases with no gene match: 7. CDR1 SGHRS and CDR2 YFSETQ come from the germline V gene. The CDR3 DNA reads as TGCGCCAGCAGCTTGGCTCTAGCGGGAGATCGGGATACGCAGTATTTT. Its translation: CASSLALAGDRDTQYF.

The chain uses TRBV3-1 (or the pseudogene TRBV3-2) and TRBJ2-7, with unresolved D. V was clipped by 1 base and J by 5 bases, with 6 bases between them. This CDR3 has 12 amino acids. In germline, CDR1 is LGHDT, CDR2 YNNKEL (reference sequence). In DNA, the CDR3 is TGTGCCAGCAGCCAAGTAGAAAACGAGCAGTACTTC. Translation: CASSQVENEQYF.

The genes are TRBV18 and TRBJ2-4; 9 positions match TRBD1. V shed 2 bases, J shed 7 bases, and the junction held 6 bases outside the gene matches. This CDR3 is built from 15 residues. From germline, CDR1 is KGHSH and CDR2 LQKENI. The DNA for the CDR3 is TGTGCCAGCTCACCAATGGGACAGGGAGGGAACATTCAGTACTTC. This gives the protein CASSPMGQGGNIQYF.